Shown below are 3 T cell receptor beta chains from a single sample sequenced in a study of immune evolution from preneoplasia to lung adenocarcinoma. The table came from immunoSEQ multiplex PCR; TCRdb's copy has only in-frame clones and leaves some out. The repertoire has about 21,000 clones, around three quarters of them found once; the top ten carry roughly 5.9%. Source material: FFPE invasive lung adenocarcinoma tissue. The receptors stem from a person in their sixties with lung adenocarcinoma.

This chain uses TRBV4-2 with TRBJ2-2, with D possibly TRBD2 on 6 matching bases. The CDR3 length is 16 residues. V lost 1 base to trimming and J lost 5 bases, with 14 bases between them. Germline V gene data show CDR1 as LGHNA and CDR2 as YNFKEQ. The CDR3 DNA is TGTGCCAGCAGCCAAGTGGCCAACGGAGGGACCGGGGAGCTGTTTTTT. It yields the protein CASSQVANGGTGELFF.

Comment on this clone: This CDR3 is also generated by other DNA sequences in the sample. This chain connects TRBV18 to TRBJ2-5; no reliable D call. Between the trimmed V and J ends, which lost 4 bases and 5 bases, there was a span of 14 bases. Germline loops: CDR1 KGHSH, CDR2 LQKENI. The length of the CDR3 is 14 residues. The CDR3 loop reads CASSRRKGYETQYF. The DNA for the CDR3 is TGTGCCAGCTCACGCCGGAAAGGGTATGAGACCCAGTACTTC.

On this clone itself: Relative to the germline gene, one junction end is altered; a read error may explain this. This chain links TRBV29-1 with TRBJ2-7, with D perhaps TRBD2 (5 bases). Germline V gene data show CDR1 as SQVTM and CDR2 as ANQGSEA. The CDR3 sequence is 12 residues long. The CDR3 sequence: CSVLRPSSEQYF. CDR3 in DNA: TGCAGCGTCCTTCGACCCAGTAGCGAGCAGTACTTT.